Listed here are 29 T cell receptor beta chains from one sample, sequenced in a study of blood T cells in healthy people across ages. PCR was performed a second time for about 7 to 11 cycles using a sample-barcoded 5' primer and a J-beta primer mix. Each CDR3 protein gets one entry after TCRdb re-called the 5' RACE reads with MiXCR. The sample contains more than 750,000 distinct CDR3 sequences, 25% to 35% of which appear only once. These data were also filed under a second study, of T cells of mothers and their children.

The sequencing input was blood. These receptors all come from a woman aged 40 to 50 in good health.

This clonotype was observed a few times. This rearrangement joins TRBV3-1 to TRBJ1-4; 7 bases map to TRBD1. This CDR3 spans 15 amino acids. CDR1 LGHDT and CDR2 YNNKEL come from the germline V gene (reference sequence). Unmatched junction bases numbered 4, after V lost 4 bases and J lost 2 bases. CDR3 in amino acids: CASSRKTGTNEKLFF. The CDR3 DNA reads TGTGCCAGCAGCCGGAAGACAGGGACTAATGAAAAACTGTTTTTT.

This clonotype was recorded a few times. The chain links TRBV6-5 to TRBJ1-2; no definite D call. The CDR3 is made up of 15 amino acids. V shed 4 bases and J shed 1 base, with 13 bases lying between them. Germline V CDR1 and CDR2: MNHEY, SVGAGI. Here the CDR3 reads CASSFARNLNYGYTF. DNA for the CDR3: TGTGCCAGCAGTTTCGCACGGAACCTTAACTATGGCTACACCTTC.

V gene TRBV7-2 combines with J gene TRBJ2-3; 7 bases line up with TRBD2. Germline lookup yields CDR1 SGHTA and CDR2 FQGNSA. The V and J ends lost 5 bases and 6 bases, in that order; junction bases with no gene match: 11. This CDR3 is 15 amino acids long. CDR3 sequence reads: CASSLTSSRSDTQYF. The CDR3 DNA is TGTGCCAGCAGCCTGACTAGCTCTCGGTCGGATACGCAGTATTTT.

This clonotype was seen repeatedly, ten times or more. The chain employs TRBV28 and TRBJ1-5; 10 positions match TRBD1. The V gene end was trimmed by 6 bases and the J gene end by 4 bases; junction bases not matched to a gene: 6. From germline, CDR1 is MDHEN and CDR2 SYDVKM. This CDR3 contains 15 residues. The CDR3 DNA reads TGTGCCAGCAGCCTCGGGACAGGGGTGAATCAGCCCCAGCATTTT. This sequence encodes CASSLGTGVNQPQHF.

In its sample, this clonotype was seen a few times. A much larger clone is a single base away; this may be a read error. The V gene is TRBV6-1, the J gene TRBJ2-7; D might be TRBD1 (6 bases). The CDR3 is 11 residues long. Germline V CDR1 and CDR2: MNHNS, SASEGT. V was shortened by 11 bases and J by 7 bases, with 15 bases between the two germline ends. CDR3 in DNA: TGTGCCCCCGACAGGTTGCGTGAGCAGTACTTC. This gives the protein CAPDRLREQYF.

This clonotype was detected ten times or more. The chain's CDR3 is CASSRGGLEQYF. The CDR3 DNA follows: TGTGCCAGCAGCCGGGGGGGGCTAGAGCAGTACTTC. The genes are TRBV3-1 and TRBJ2-7, with a tentative D call TRBD2 (7 bases). Trimming removed 4 bases at V and 7 bases at J, with 11 bases between. In germline, CDR1 is LGHDT, CDR2 YNNKEL (reference sequence). The CDR3 loop spans 12 amino acids.

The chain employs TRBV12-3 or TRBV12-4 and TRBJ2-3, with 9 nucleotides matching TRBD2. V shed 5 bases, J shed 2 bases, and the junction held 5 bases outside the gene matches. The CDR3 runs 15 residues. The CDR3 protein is CASSLRTSDTDTQYF. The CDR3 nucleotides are TGTGCCAGCAGTCTTCGGACTAGCGACACAGATACGCAGTATTTT.

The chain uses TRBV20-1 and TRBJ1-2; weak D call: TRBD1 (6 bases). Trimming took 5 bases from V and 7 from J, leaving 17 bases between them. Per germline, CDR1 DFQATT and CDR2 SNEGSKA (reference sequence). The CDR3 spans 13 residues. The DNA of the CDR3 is TGCAGTGCTCCGGGGAACAGGGAAGCTGGCTACACCTTC. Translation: CSAPGNREAGYTF.

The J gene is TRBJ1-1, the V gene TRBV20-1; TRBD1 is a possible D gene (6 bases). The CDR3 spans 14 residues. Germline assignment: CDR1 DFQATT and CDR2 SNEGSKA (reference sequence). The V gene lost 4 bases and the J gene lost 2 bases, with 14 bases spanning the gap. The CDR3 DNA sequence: TGCAGTGCTATGCCGGGGGACAAAAACACTGAAGCTTTCTTT. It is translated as CSAMPGDKNTEAFF.

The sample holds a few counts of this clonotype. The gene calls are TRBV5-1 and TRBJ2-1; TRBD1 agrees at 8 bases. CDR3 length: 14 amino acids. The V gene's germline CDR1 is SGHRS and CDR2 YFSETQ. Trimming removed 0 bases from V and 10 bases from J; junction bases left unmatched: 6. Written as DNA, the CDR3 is TGCGCCAGCAGCTTGGACAGGGGGGTAAGCGAGCAGTTCTTC. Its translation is CASSLDRGVSEQFF.

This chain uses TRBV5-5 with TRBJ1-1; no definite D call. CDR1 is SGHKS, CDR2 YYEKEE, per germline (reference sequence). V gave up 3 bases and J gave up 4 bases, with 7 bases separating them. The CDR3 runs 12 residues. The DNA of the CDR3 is TGTGCCAGCAGCTGGGAGGGCACTGAAGCTTTCTTT. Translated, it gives CASSWEGTEAFF.

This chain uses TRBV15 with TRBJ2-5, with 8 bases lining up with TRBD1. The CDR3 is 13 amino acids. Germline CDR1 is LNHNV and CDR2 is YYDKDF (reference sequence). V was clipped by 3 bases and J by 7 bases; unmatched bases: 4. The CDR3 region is CATSRDRDGTQYF. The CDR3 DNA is TGTGCCACCAGCAGGGACAGGGATGGGACCCAGTACTTC.

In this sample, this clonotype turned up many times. In DNA form, the CDR3 reads TGCGCCAGCAGCCAACGGCAGAGCTCCTACGAGCAGTACTTC. This codes for CASSQRQSSYEQYF. This chain uses TRBV4-1 with TRBJ2-7, with D unclear. In germline, CDR1 is MGHRA, CDR2 YSYEKL. V lost 2 bases and J lost 0, with 8 bases in between. There are 14 residues in the CDR3.

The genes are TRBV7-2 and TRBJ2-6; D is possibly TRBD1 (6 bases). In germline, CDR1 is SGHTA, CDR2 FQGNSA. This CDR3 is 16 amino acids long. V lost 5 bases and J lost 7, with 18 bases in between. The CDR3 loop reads CASSRFQGSRANVLTF. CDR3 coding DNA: TGTGCCAGCAGCCGATTTCAGGGGTCTCGTGCCAACGTCCTGACTTTC.

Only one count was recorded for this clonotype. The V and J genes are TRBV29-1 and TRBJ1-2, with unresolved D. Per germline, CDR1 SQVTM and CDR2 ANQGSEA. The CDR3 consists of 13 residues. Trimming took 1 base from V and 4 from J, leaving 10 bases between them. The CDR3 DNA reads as TGCAGCGTTGAAGGAAAAGGAGGCTATGGCTACACCTTC. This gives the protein CSVEGKGGYGYTF.

The CDR3 bases are TGTGCCAGCAGTTTCCCGGGTGGGATGGGTTACACTGAAGCTTTCTTT. Its protein product is CASSFPGGMGYTEAFF. The chain carries TRBV6-5 and TRBJ1-1; no firm D call. CDR3 length equals 16 residues. V was pared by 4 bases and J by 3 bases, with 18 bases between. Per germline, CDR1 MNHEY and CDR2 SVGAGI.

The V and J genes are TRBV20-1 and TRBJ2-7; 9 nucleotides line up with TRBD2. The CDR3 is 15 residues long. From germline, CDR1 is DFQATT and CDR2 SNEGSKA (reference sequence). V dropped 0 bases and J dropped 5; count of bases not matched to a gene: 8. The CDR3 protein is CSARDPAGGPHEQYF. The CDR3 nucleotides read TGCAGTGCTAGAGATCCGGCGGGGGGGCCCCACGAGCAGTACTTC.

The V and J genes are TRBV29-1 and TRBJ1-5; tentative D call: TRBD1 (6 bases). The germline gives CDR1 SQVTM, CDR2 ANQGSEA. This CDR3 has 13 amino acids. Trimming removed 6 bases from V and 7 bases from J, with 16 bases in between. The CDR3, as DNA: TGCAGCGTCGCTACAGGGTTCGGGCAGCCCCAGCATTTT. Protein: CSVATGFGQPQHF.

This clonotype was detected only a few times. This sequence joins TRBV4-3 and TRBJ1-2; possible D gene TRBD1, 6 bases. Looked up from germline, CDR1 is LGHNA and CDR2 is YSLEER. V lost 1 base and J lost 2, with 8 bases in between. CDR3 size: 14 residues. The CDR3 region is CASSQGDKNYGYTF. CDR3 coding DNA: TGCGCCAGCAGCCAAGGGGACAAGAACTATGGCTACACCTTC.

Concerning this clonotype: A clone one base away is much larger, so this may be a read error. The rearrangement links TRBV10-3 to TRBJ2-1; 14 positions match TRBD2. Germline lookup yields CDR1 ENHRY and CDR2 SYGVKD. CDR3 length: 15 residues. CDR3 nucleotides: TGTGCCATCGGGACTAGCGGGAGCTCCTACAATGGGCAGTTCTTC. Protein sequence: CAIGTSGSSYNGQFF.

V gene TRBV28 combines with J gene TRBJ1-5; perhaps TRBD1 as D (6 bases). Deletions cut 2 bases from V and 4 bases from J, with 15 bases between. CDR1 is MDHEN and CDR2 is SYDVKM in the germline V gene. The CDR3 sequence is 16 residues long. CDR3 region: CASSLTGHRFNQPQHF. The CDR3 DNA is TGTGCCAGCAGTTTAACGGGACATCGTTTTAATCAGCCCCAGCATTTT.

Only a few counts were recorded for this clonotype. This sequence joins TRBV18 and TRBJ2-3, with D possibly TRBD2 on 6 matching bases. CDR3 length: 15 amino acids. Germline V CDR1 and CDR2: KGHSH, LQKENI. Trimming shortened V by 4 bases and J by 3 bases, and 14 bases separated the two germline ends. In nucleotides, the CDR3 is TGTGCCAGCTCACTGTGGGACTCGATGACAGATACGCAGTATTTT. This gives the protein CASSLWDSMTDTQYF.

This CDR3 is CAWRAQEPSYEQYF. DNA of the CDR3: TGTGCCTGGAGAGCACAGGAGCCCTCCTACGAGCAGTACTTC. The rearrangement joins TRBV30 to TRBJ2-7, with D possibly being TRBD1 (5 bases). CDR1 GTSNPN and CDR2 SVGIG come from the germline V gene (reference sequence). This CDR3 contains 14 residues. Trimming stripped 3 bases from V and 0 bases from J, with 12 bases between.

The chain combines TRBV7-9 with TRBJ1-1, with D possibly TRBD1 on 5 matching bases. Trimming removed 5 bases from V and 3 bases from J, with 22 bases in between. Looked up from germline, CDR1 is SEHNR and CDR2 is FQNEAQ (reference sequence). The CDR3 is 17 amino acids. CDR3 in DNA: TGTGCCAGCAGCAATCTGCTTAGGGGCAGGTTGGACACTGAAGCTTTCTTT. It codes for CASSNLLRGRLDTEAFF.

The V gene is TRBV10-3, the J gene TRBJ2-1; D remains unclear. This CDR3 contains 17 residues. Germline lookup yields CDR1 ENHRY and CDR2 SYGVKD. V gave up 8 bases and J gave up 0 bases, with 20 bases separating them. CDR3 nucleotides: TGTGCCATCCATGATAAAGAGTACGCGAGCTCCTACAATGAGCAGTTCTTC. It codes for CAIHDKEYASSYNEQFF.

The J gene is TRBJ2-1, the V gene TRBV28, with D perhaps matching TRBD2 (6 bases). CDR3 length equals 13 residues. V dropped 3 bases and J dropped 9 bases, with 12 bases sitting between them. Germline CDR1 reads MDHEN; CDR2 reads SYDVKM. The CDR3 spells CASSFWLACEQFF. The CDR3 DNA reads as TGTGCCAGCAGTTTTTGGCTAGCGTGTGAGCAGTTCTTC.

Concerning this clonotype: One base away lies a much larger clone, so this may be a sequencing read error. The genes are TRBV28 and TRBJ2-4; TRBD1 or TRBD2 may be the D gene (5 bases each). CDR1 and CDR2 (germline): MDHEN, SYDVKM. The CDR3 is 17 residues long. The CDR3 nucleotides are TGTGCCAGCAGTTCGGGCCGGTGGGGGATTGACAAAAGCATTCAGTACTTC. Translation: CASSSGRWGIDKSIQYF.

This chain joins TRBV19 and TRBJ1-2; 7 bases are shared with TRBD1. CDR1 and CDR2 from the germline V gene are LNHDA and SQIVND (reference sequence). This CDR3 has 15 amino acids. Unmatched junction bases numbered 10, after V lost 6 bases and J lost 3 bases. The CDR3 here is CASSREQGKDYGYTF. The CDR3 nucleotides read TGTGCCAGTAGCCGGGAACAGGGGAAGGACTATGGCTACACCTTC.

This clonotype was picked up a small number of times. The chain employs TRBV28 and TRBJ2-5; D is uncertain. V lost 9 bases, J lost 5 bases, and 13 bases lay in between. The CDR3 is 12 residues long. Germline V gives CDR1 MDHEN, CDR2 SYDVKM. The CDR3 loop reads CASRGGPETQYF. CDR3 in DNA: TGTGCCAGTCGTGGCGGACCGGAGACCCAGTACTTC.